Each of the 23 T cell receptor beta chains below was sequenced from the same sample in a study of shared T cell receptors in the human thymus. Clones were read by immunoSEQ multiplex PCR, and TCRdb kept only the in-frame ones, dropping some. The sample includes about 660,000 clones, roughly 90% of them seen just once. These same records also appear under a second study, on human thymus T cells.

Material: thymocytes. The receptors come from a boy under two years old with a congenital heart defect.

The chain uses TRBV4-1 and TRBJ2-3, with TRBD2 identical over 9 bases. This CDR3 region has 17 residues. Losses at the gene ends were 0 bases for V and 6 bases for J; bases not matched to a gene: 10. CDR1 is MGHRA and CDR2 is YSYEKL in the germline V gene. Here the CDR3 reads CASSQDRGLAGIDTQYF. The CDR3, as DNA: TGCGCCAGCAGCCAAGATCGAGGTCTAGCGGGAATCGATACGCAGTATTTT.

This clone has more than one count but fewer than ten. The rearrangement uses TRBV4-2 and TRBJ1-4; TRBD1 matches at 7 bases. From germline, CDR1 is LGHNA and CDR2 YNFKEQ. The V and J ends lost 2 bases and 0 bases, in that order; junction bases with no gene match: 9. The CDR3 is made up of 18 amino acids. The CDR3: CASSQKGARGATNEKLFF. The CDR3 region has the DNA TGTGCCAGCAGCCAAAAGGGGGCGCGAGGTGCAACTAATGAAAAACTGTTTTTT.

CDR3 in DNA: TGTGCCAGCAGCTTGCAGGGCCCCAATCAGCCCCAGCATTTT. Its translation: CASSLQGPNQPQHF. This chain links TRBV7-9 with TRBJ1-5; maybe TRBD1 (5 bases). Germline values: CDR1 SEHNR, CDR2 FQNEAQ (reference sequence). V dropped 3 bases and J dropped 3 bases, with 9 bases sitting between them. The CDR3 consists of 14 residues. Full variable domain (missing parts from reference TRBV7-9 and TRBJ1-5): DTGVSQNPRHKITKRGQNVTFRCDPISEHNRLYWYRQTLGQGPEFLTYFQNEAQLEKSRLLSDRFSAERPKGSFSTLEIQRTEQGDSAMYLCASSLQGPNQPQHFGDGTRLSIL.

The chain is built from TRBV27 and TRBJ2-4, with D perhaps TRBD2 (5 bases). The CDR3 is made up of 16 amino acids. The germline V and J ends were trimmed by 6 bases and 2 bases, with 17 bases remaining between them. Germline V CDR1 and CDR2: MNHEY, SMNVEV (reference sequence). This chain's CDR3 is CASSWSGPTSKNIQYF. In DNA form, the CDR3 reads TGTGCCAGCAGCTGGAGCGGCCCGACATCCAAAAACATTCAGTACTTC.

The rearrangement joins TRBV19 to TRBJ1-4, with 10 nucleotides matching TRBD1. Unmatched junction bases numbered 2, after V lost 9 bases and J lost 4 bases. The CDR3 runs 13 residues. Germline V gene sequence: CDR1 LNHDA, CDR2 SQIVND (reference sequence). The CDR3 sequence: CASRDRGNEKLFF. CDR3 coding DNA: TGTGCCAGCCGGGACAGGGGTAATGAAAAACTGTTTTTT.

This chain connects TRBV9 to TRBJ2-2, with 10 bases that match TRBD1. In germline, CDR1 is SGDLS, CDR2 YYNGEE. The V segment lost 3 bases and the J segment 3 bases; nucleotides outside the gene matches: 8. The CDR3 length is 17 residues. The CDR3 sequence is CASSEPPGTGDTGELFF. In DNA, the CDR3 is TGTGCCAGCAGCGAACCACCCGGGACAGGGGACACCGGGGAGCTGTTTTTT.

Of note for this clone: At the DNA level, this CDR3 is encoded by other sequences in the same sample as well. This chain joins TRBV27 and TRBJ2-3; possible D gene TRBD2, 6 bases. V gave up 2 bases and J gave up 3 bases, with 12 bases separating them. There are 15 residues in the CDR3. CDR1 and CDR2 from the germline V gene are MNHEY and SMNVEV (reference sequence). The CDR3 spells CASSLGGRGTDTQYF. CDR3 sequence (DNA): TGTGCCAGCAGTTTAGGAGGGCGGGGTACAGATACGCAGTATTTT.

Worth noting for this clone: Distinct nucleotide sequences in the sample also encode this CDR3. The chain employs TRBV6-5 and TRBJ2-7, with 8 nucleotides matching TRBD1. This CDR3 region has 14 residues. Germline assignment: CDR1 MNHEY and CDR2 SVGAGI. V was pared by 5 bases and J by 2 bases, with 5 bases of the junction left unmatched. The chain's CDR3 is CASSPGTGPYEQYF. Here the CDR3 DNA reads TGTGCCAGCAGTCCAGGGACAGGCCCCTACGAGCAGTACTTC.

Here the CDR3 DNA reads TGTGCCACCAGCATCCTAAGGGCGGGAGGCTCCTACAATGAGCAGTTCTTC. Protein product: CATSILRAGGSYNEQFF. The rearrangement joins TRBV15 to TRBJ2-1, with 8 nucleotides matching TRBD2. Germline V CDR1 and CDR2: LNHNV, YYDKDF (reference sequence). Losses at the gene ends were 4 bases for V and 0 bases for J; bases not matched to a gene: 8. The CDR3 length is 17 residues.

This chain links TRBV10-3 with TRBJ2-2, with TRBD2 identical over 11 bases. Germline CDR1 ENHRY, CDR2 SYGVKD. This CDR3 spans 15 amino acids. V dropped 6 bases and J dropped 3; count of bases not matched to a gene: 3. CDR3 protein: CAIRPLAGDTGELFF. The CDR3 coding sequence is TGTGCCATCAGACCACTAGCGGGAGACACCGGGGAGCTGTTTTTT.

The chain carries TRBV4-2 and TRBJ2-3; 11 bases align to TRBD2. This CDR3 spans 19 amino acids. After removal of 1 base from V and 1 base from J, the junction contained 10 bases not matched to a gene. Germline V lookup: CDR1 LGHNA, CDR2 YNFKEQ. The CDR3, as DNA: TGTGCCAGCAGCCAAGGTGGGTCTAGCGGGAGGACCCGCACAGATACGCAGTATTTT. This encodes CASSQGGSSGRTRTDTQYF.

This clone was seen only a few times. This chain joins TRBV19 and TRBJ1-4; maybe TRBD1 (5 bases). Per germline, CDR1 LNHDA and CDR2 SQIVND (reference sequence). V was pared by 3 bases and J by 8 bases, with 13 bases between. CDR3 length equals 14 residues. In DNA, the CDR3 is TGTGCCAGTAGTATGGCGGGGCCTTGGGAAAAACTGTTTTTT. Amino acid sequence: CASSMAGPWEKLFF.

The chain joins TRBV6-4 to TRBJ2-7, with D maybe TRBD2 (5 bases). CDR1 and CDR2 from the germline V gene are MRHNA and SNTAGT. V lost 0 bases to trimming and J lost 8 bases, with 11 bases between them. CDR3 length: 13 amino acids. The CDR3 spells CASSDSRGYKQYF. The CDR3 DNA follows: TGTGCCAGCAGTGACTCACGAGGGTACAAGCAGTACTTC.

The chain recombines TRBV18 with TRBJ2-5; D is possibly TRBD2 (6 bases). Germline CDR1 and CDR2: KGHSH and LQKENI. CDR3 length: 18 residues. V was pared by 3 bases and J by 1 base, with 21 bases between. CDR3 nucleotides: TGTGCCAGCTCACCCCCCCGGAGACTAGTTCATATCCAAGAGACCCAGTACTTC. Protein product: CASSPPRRLVHIQETQYF. Full variable domain (remainder filled in from reference TRBV18 and TRBJ2-5): NAGVMQNPRHLVRRRGQEARLRCSPMKGHSHVYWYRQLPEEGLKFMVYLQKENIIDESGMPKERFSAEFPKEGPSILRIQQVVRGDSAAYFCASSPPRRLVHIQETQYFGPGTRLLVL.

This clone was detected once. The chain joins TRBV11-2 to TRBJ1-1; D may be TRBD1 (5 bases). The CDR3 loop spans 15 amino acids. CDR1 is SGHAT and CDR2 is FQNNGV in the germline V gene. With 1 base removed from V and 0 bases from J, the gap between germline ends came to 9 bases. The CDR3 DNA sequence: TGTGCCAGCAGCTTAGGTTACAGGCTGAACACTGAAGCTTTCTTT. Translated, it gives CASSLGYRLNTEAFF.

The chain links TRBV19 to TRBJ2-5; 8 nucleotides align to TRBD1. TRBJ2-7 explains the end of the DNA better; the J call may be wrong. Per germline, CDR1 LNHDA and CDR2 SQIVND (reference sequence). The length of the CDR3 is 14 residues. The CDR3 DNA reads TGTGCCAGTAGACGTGACAGGGGCACCTACGAGCAGTACTTC. Protein: CASRRDRGTYEQYF.

The rearrangement links TRBV5-1 to TRBJ1-2; weak D call: TRBD1 (5 bases). The V and J ends lost 4 bases and 2 bases respectively, with 18 bases between them. Per germline, CDR1 SGHRS and CDR2 YFSETQ. The CDR3 consists of 16 residues. This chain's CDR3 is CASSPWRGLPNYGYTF. The DNA of the CDR3 is TGCGCCAGCAGCCCCTGGCGGGGCCTCCCCAACTATGGCTACACCTTC.

The chain combines TRBV6-1 with TRBJ1-5, with D possibly TRBD1 on 5 matching bases. This CDR3 contains 17 residues. Trimming left V 2 bases short and J 0 bases short, with 14 bases between. In germline, CDR1 is MNHNS, CDR2 SASEGT. The CDR3 coding sequence is TGTGCCAGCAGTGAATCCAGGGCGGGATATAGCAATCAGCCCCAGCATTTT. Its protein is CASSESRAGYSNQPQHF.

This clone was observed a few times. The chain uses TRBV7-9 and TRBJ2-3; tentatively, D is TRBD2 (6 bases). Trimming shortened V by 5 bases and J by 5 bases, and 14 bases separated the two germline ends. This CDR3 has 14 residues. Per the germline V gene, CDR1 is SEHNR and CDR2 is FQNEAQ (reference sequence). The CDR3 reads CASSPREKRDTQYF. CDR3 DNA: TGTGCCAGCAGCCCTCGGGAGAAGAGAGATACGCAGTATTTT.

The genes are TRBV4-3 and TRBJ1-4, with a possible D match to TRBD1 (6 bases). The germline gives CDR1 LGHNA, CDR2 YSLEER. The V end was cut by 0 bases, the J end by 8 bases, with 19 bases between. The length of the CDR3 is 17 residues. The CDR3 nucleotides read TGCGCCAGCAGCCAAGATGGGCCCCTAAACAGGGACGAAAAACTGTTTTTT. It encodes CASSQDGPLNRDEKLFF.

The chain has TRBV4-3 and TRBJ1-2, with D perhaps TRBD1 (6 bases). Trimming cost V 2 bases and J 4 bases, with 29 bases left between them. The CDR3 is made up of 20 amino acids. The germline V gene has CDR1 LGHNA and CDR2 YSLEER. CDR3 nucleotides: TGCGCCAGCAGCCAACGACCCCCCCACCTACAGGGCCCCTCGCTCTATGGCTACACCTTC. Translating gives CASSQRPPHLQGPSLYGYTF.

The V and J genes are TRBV4-1 and TRBJ1-2; 10 bases are a match to TRBD1. Unmatched junction bases numbered 12, after V lost 0 bases and J lost 2 bases. This CDR3 has 19 amino acids. Germline V gene sequence: CDR1 MGHRA, CDR2 YSYEKL. The chain's CDR3 is CASSQDRMTGTGDNYGYTF. CDR3 in DNA: TGCGCCAGCAGCCAAGACAGGATGACCGGGACAGGGGACAACTATGGCTACACCTTC.

V is TRBV6-1 and J is TRBJ2-7; D is ambiguous. Germline V gives CDR1 MNHNS, CDR2 SASEGT. Trimming pared 2 bases from V and 3 bases from J, leaving 11 bases between. CDR3 length: 14 amino acids. Here the CDR3 DNA reads TGTGCCAGCAGTGAACGCCTAGTGCGCTACGAGCAGTACTTC. Translated, it gives CASSERLVRYEQYF.